This T cell receptor beta chain was found in a study of beta chain features in type 1 diabetes. On this clone: Its specificity is unknown.

Averaging about 0.12 L, one heparinised blood draw came from each individual donor. Every bit of the isolated RNA underwent reverse transcription, so sequencing read expressed TCRB transcripts. Repertoires were generated with immunoSEQ multiplex PCR, while TCRdb's copy carries only in-frame clones and drops some. The sample contains 330,000 or so clones, roughly 12% of which appear only once. Whole-study results and caveats: The similarity of naive, central memory and Treg TCRB repertoires appeared greater among patients than among healthy donors. Type 1 diabetes patients showed a moderate but significant shortening of TCRB CDR3s in all four CD4+ subsets. Cells that show high TCR expression could be over-represented by cDNA sequencing.

This CDR3 has 15 residues. The sample comprised naive CD4+ T cells from blood. The TCR comes from a young woman with type 1 diabetes. The chain joins TRBV1 to TRBJ2-7; the D call TRBD2 from the table was never checked on the DNA. TRBV1 is a pseudogene segment. The CDR3 sequence: CTSSLREPHSYEQYF. The CDR3 nucleotides read TGCACCAGCAGCCTCCGGGAGCCCCACTCCTACGAGCAGTACTTC.